These 25 T cell receptor beta chains came from one sample sequenced in a study of cytomegalovirus exposure and HLA in healthy donors. Amplification used 60 Vbeta primers and 13 Jbeta primers. Sequencing was performed with immunoSEQ multiplex PCR; in TCRdb, only in-frame clones are kept and a portion is missing. This table holds under 200,000 clones, around 77% found once. The specimen sequenced was PBMCs. These receptors all stem from a man aged 25-45 years in good health and CMV-seronegative.

This chain joins TRBV4-1 and TRBJ1-5; D is possibly TRBD1 (5 bases). The CDR3 spans 16 residues. V was pared by 5 bases and J by 2 bases, with 16 bases between. In germline, CDR1 is MGHRA, CDR2 YSYEKL. The CDR3 region has the DNA TGCGCCAGCAGCGCAAGTAACGGGGGTCGCAATCAGCCCCAGCATTTT. It codes for CASSASNGGRNQPQHF.

The gene calls are TRBV5-6 and TRBJ2-2; 13 bases agree with TRBD2. Germline CDR1 and CDR2: SGHDT and YYEEEE. The CDR3 is made up of 14 amino acids. Unmatched junction bases numbered 4, after V lost 9 bases and J lost 5 bases. The CDR3 loop is CATRLAGGTGELFF. In DNA, the CDR3 is TGTGCCACCCGACTAGCGGGAGGAACCGGGGAGCTGTTTTTT. The complete variable domain, with remaining parts taken from reference TRBV5-6 and TRBJ2-2, reads DAGVTQSPTHLIKTRGQQVTLRCSPKSGHDTVSWYQQALGQGPQFIFQYYEEEERQRGNFPDRFSGHQFPNYSSELNVNALLLGDSALYLCATRLAGGTGELFFGEGSRLTVL.

For the CDR3, the DNA is TGTGCCACCAGCAGAGTAGGACTAGGAACTGACAATGAGCAGTTCTTC. It encodes CATSRVGLGTDNEQFF. This rearrangement joins TRBV15 to TRBJ2-1; 7 positions agree with TRBD2. V shed 1 base and J 5 bases; nucleotides not matched to a gene: 8. Per the germline V gene, CDR1 is LNHNV and CDR2 is YYDKDF (reference sequence). The CDR3 has 16 residues.

The rearrangement links TRBV11-2 to TRBJ1-1, with a tentative D call TRBD1 (6 bases). The CDR3 totals 12 residues. Germline V lookup: CDR1 SGHAT, CDR2 FQNNGV. Trimming removed 10 bases at V and 5 bases at J, with 14 bases between. The CDR3: CATRGIRTEAFF. CDR3 in DNA: TGTGCCACCAGGGGCATTCGGACTGAAGCTTTCTTT.

This clone was seen only once. This sequence joins TRBV5-1 and TRBJ2-2; D possibly corresponds to TRBD1 (5 bases). Trimming stripped 2 bases from V and 4 bases from J, with 9 bases between. This CDR3 is built from 14 residues. Germline V CDR1 and CDR2: SGHRS, YFSETQ. CDR3 coding DNA: TGCGCCAGCAGCTTTCAGGGTGCCACCGGGGAGCTGTTTTTT. Amino acid sequence: CASSFQGATGELFF.

This chain links TRBV11-2 with TRBJ2-7, with 7 bases fitting TRBD2. V was pared by 0 bases and J by 3 bases, with 5 bases of the junction left unmatched. The CDR3 contains 15 residues. Germline values: CDR1 SGHAT, CDR2 FQNNGV. CDR3 DNA sequence: TGTGCCAGCAGCTTAGAACCGGGAGGATTCTACGAGCAGTACTTC. Translating it yields CASSLEPGGFYEQYF.

The J gene is TRBJ2-3, the V gene TRBV5-4; a possible D gene is TRBD1 (6 bases). The germline CDR1 and CDR2 sequences are SGHNT and YYREEE (reference sequence). Trimming took off 6 bases at V and 0 bases at J, with 17 bases between the two ends. This CDR3 is built from 16 residues. The chain's CDR3 is CASTQGGGPSTDTQYF. DNA for the CDR3: TGTGCCAGCACCCAAGGTGGGGGCCCTAGCACAGATACGCAGTATTTT.

This clone was seen just once. The genes are TRBV7-9 and TRBJ2-5, with 7 positions matching TRBD1. The germline V gene encodes CDR1 SEHNR and CDR2 FQNEAQ (reference sequence). The CDR3 spans 12 residues. J lost 13 bases, V lost 1 base, and 6 bases had no gene match. The CDR3 spells CASSLETGCLYF. DNA for the CDR3: TGTGCCAGCAGCTTAGAGACAGGGTGTTTGTACTTC. The full variable domain, with the rest looked up from reference TRBV7-9 and TRBJ2-5, is DTGVSQNPRHKITKRGQNVTFRCDPISEHNRLYWYRQTLGQGPEFLTYFQNEAQLEKSRLLSDRFSAERPKGSFSTLEIQRTEQGDSAMYLCASSLETGCLYFGPGTRLLVL.

CDR3 nucleotide sequence: TGCGCCAGCAGCCAACAGGGGAGCGGGGAGCTGTTTTTT. It yields the protein CASSQQGSGELFF. The chain employs TRBV4-1 and TRBJ2-2; D perhaps matches TRBD1 (6 bases). Deletions cut 2 bases from V and 7 bases from J, with 8 bases between. The germline CDR1 and CDR2 sequences are MGHRA and YSYEKL. The length of the CDR3 is 13 residues.

The chain links TRBV7-9 to TRBJ2-5; D is undetermined. CDR1 SEHNR and CDR2 FQNEAQ come from the germline V gene (reference sequence). The CDR3 runs to 15 residues. Between the trimmed V and J ends, which lost 2 bases and 2 bases, there was a span of 12 bases. DNA for the CDR3: TGTGCCAGCAGCTTAAAAGAGCTCTCGCAAGAGACCCAGTACTTC. As protein: CASSLKELSQETQYF.

This chain joins TRBV11-2 and TRBJ2-7; TRBD2 aligns across 9 bases. Per the germline V gene, CDR1 is SGHAT and CDR2 is FQNNGV. The CDR3 is 15 amino acids. Unmatched junction bases numbered 9, after V lost 7 bases and J lost 2 bases. DNA for the CDR3: TGTGCCAGCATCGCTATAGCGGGAGTAACCTACGAGCAGTACTTC. Its translation: CASIAIAGVTYEQYF. Full variable domain (missing parts from reference TRBV11-2 and TRBJ2-7): EAGVAQSPRYKIIEKRQSVAFWCNPISGHATLYWYQQILGQGPKLLIQFQNNGVVDDSQLPKDRFSAERLKGVDSTLKIQPAKLEDSAVYLCASIAIAGVTYEQYFGPGTRLTVT.

The V call is TRBV7-9, the J call TRBJ1-5; TRBD1 agrees at 10 bases. Germline V gene sequence: CDR1 SEHNR, CDR2 FQNEAQ (reference sequence). CDR3 length: 15 residues. The trim removed 1 base at V and 7 bases at J, leaving 4 bases unmatched. The CDR3 region is CASSLGGTGVQPQHF. The CDR3 nucleotides are TGTGCCAGCAGCTTAGGGGGGACAGGGGTACAGCCCCAGCATTTT.

The gene calls are TRBV4-1 and TRBJ1-5; no definite D call. Germline CDR1 and CDR2: MGHRA and YSYEKL. V was trimmed by 3 bases and J by 1 base, leaving 7 bases between them. The CDR3 loop spans 14 amino acids. CDR3: CASSHGGSNQPQHF. CDR3 DNA: TGCGCCAGCAGCCATGGAGGAAGCAATCAGCCCCAGCATTTT.

This chain connects TRBV7-3 to TRBJ2-1; weak D call: TRBD2 (7 bases). The CDR3 consists of 14 residues. Germline CDR1 is SGHTA and CDR2 is FQGTGA. Deletions cut 3 bases from V and 7 bases from J, with 13 bases between. This chain's CDR3 is CASSFGGPGNEQFF. CDR3 nucleotides: TGTGCCAGCAGCTTCGGGGGGCCCGGGAATGAGCAGTTCTTC. The entire variable domain, with the rest obtained from reference TRBV7-3 and TRBJ2-1, is as follows: GAGVSQTPSNKVTEKGKYVELRCDPISGHTALYWYRQSLGQGPEFLIYFQGTGAADDSGLPNDRFFAVRPEGSVSTLKIQRTERGDSAVYLCASSFGGPGNEQFFGPGTRLTVL.

The V call is TRBV25-1, the J call TRBJ2-7; no firm D call. Per the germline V gene, CDR1 is MGHDK and CDR2 is SYGVNS. Trimming removed 3 bases from V and 6 bases from J, with 6 bases in between. This CDR3 is 11 amino acids long. DNA of the CDR3: TGTGCCAGCAGTGATCCCTTCGAGCAGTACTTC. Translated, it gives CASSDPFEQYF.

The chain combines TRBV9 with TRBJ2-3; 8 bases fit TRBD2. V lost 3 bases, J lost 10 bases, and 10 bases stayed unmatched. Looked up from germline, CDR1 is SGDLS and CDR2 is YYNGEE. This CDR3 has 14 amino acids. The CDR3: CASSGGSGAKAQYF. DNA for the CDR3: TGTGCCAGCAGCGGTGGTAGCGGGGCTAAAGCGCAGTATTTT.

The CDR3 reads CASRGQLGDGYTF. CDR3 sequence (DNA): TGTGCCAGCAGGGGACAGTTGGGAGATGGCTACACCTTC. The J gene is TRBJ1-2, the V gene TRBV28; TRBD1 aligns across 7 bases. This CDR3 spans 13 amino acids. Germline loops: CDR1 MDHEN, CDR2 SYDVKM. V lost 6 bases and J lost 6; bases outside the gene matches: 7.

This clone was found once. CDR3 protein: CASRAIAGGPWDIQYF. The CDR3 nucleotides are TGTGCCAGCAGGGCCATAGCGGGAGGGCCTTGGGACATTCAGTACTTC. This sequence joins TRBV28 and TRBJ2-4; 11 positions agree with TRBD2. The CDR3 contains 16 residues. CDR1 is MDHEN, CDR2 SYDVKM, per germline. J was trimmed by 8 bases and V by 6 bases; bases with no gene match: 12.

This clone was seen a few times. This rearrangement joins TRBV7-3 to TRBJ2-2; weak D call: TRBD1 (5 bases). With 0 bases removed from V and 5 bases from J, the gap between germline ends came to 13 bases. The CDR3 is 16 amino acids. Germline values: CDR1 SGHTA, CDR2 FQGTGA. CDR3 residues: CASSLTAQGWTGELFF. The DNA of the CDR3 is TGTGCCAGCAGCTTAACGGCGCAGGGTTGGACCGGGGAGCTGTTTTTT. The full variable domain, with the rest looked up from reference TRBV7-3 and TRBJ2-2, is GAGVSQTPSNKVTEKGKYVELRCDPISGHTALYWYRQSLGQGPEFLIYFQGTGAADDSGLPNDRFFAVRPEGSVSTLKIQRTERGDSAVYLCASSLTAQGWTGELFFGEGSRLTVL.

This chain uses TRBV19 with TRBJ2-1, with D perhaps matching TRBD2 (5 bases). V was pared by 0 bases and J by 7 bases, with 13 bases between. Germline CDR1 reads LNHDA; CDR2 reads SQIVND (reference sequence). This CDR3 spans 15 amino acids. The CDR3 DNA reads TGTGCCAGTAGTATAGAAAACGGGAAGAGGAATGAGCAGTTCTTC. It specifies CASSIENGKRNEQFF.

The V gene is TRBV15, the J gene TRBJ2-6, with 9 bases aligning to TRBD1. V was pared by 2 bases and J by 1 base, with 6 bases of the junction left unmatched. Germline values: CDR1 LNHNV, CDR2 YYDKDF (reference sequence). This CDR3 is built from 18 residues. The CDR3 DNA reads TGTGCCACCAGCAGACCGGGACAGGGCATTTCTGGGGCCAACGTCCTGACTTTC. As protein: CATSRPGQGISGANVLTF.

Here the CDR3 reads CASSENETGGKSYEQYF. DNA of the CDR3: TGTGCCAGCAGTGAAAATGAGACAGGGGGCAAGTCCTACGAGCAGTACTTC. The chain carries TRBV6-1 and TRBJ2-7, with 10 bases that match TRBD1. Unmatched junction bases numbered 8, after V lost 2 bases and J lost 1 base. The CDR3 is made up of 17 amino acids. Germline loops: CDR1 MNHNS, CDR2 SASEGT.

This chain joins TRBV4-1 and TRBJ1-5; 8 bases fit TRBD1. The germline CDR1 and CDR2 sequences are MGHRA and YSYEKL. V lost 6 bases and J lost 0; bases outside the gene matches: 4. The CDR3 is 15 amino acids. The CDR3 DNA follows: TGCGCCAGCAGAAAGGGACAGGATAGCAATCAGCCCCAGCATTTT. Translated: CASRKGQDSNQPQHF.

This chain connects TRBV28 to TRBJ1-1; possible D gene TRBD1, 5 bases. The V and J ends lost 4 bases and 1 base respectively, with 10 bases between them. The germline CDR1 and CDR2 sequences are MDHEN and SYDVKM. This CDR3 has 14 residues. Written as DNA, the CDR3 is TGTGCCAGCAGTTCTCGACAGAAGAACACTGAAGCTTTCTTT. Amino acid sequence: CASSSRQKNTEAFF.

The chain recombines TRBV4-1 with TRBJ2-5, with 7 bases aligning to TRBD2. CDR3 size: 14 residues. CDR1 is MGHRA, CDR2 YSYEKL, per germline. J gave up 6 bases and V 2 bases, and 6 bases lay outside the gene matches. As DNA, the CDR3 is TGCGCCAGCAGCCAAAACTCCGGGAGGCAGACCCAGTACTTC. It specifies CASSQNSGRQTQYF.